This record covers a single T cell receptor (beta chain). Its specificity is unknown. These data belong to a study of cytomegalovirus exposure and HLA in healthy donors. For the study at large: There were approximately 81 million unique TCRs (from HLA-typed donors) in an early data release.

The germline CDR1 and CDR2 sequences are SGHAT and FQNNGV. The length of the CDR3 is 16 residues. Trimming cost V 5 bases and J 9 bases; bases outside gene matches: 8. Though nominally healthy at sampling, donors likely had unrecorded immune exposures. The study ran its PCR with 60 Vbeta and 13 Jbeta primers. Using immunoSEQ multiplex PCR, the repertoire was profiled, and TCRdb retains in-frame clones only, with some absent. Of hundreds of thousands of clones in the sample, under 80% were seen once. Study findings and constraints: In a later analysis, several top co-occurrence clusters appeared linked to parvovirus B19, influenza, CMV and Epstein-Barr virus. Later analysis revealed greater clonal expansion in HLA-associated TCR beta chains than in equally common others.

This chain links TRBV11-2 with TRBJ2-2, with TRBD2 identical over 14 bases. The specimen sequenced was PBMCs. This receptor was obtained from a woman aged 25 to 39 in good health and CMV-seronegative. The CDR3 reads CASSPPGLAGERELFF. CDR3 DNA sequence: TGTGCCAGCAGCCCCCCGGGACTAGCGGGAGAGAGGGAGCTGTTTTTT.